This T cell receptor beta chain was found in a study of blood T cell repertoires in COVID-19. Turning to the study itself: The samples span acute and convalescent COVID-19 from the United States, Italy and Spain. PBMCs, B-cell-depleted T cells, or T cells provided the cDNA or gDNA that made up the material.

This CDR3 is 14 amino acids long. In germline, CDR1 is MNHEY, CDR2 SMNVEV (reference sequence). V lost 7 bases to trimming and J lost 11 bases; unmatched junction nucleotides: 12. As processed by the authors: Nucleated cell counts were estimated from reference gene primer amplification. The repertoire was sequenced with immunoSEQ multiplex PCR; TCRdb's copy has only in-frame clones and lacks some. D and trimming were read from the DNA, whereas the V and J calls and clone size are those reported in that table. The data hold about 360,000 clones, with roughly 90% observed a single time. In its sample, this clone was seen once. Seattle-derived patients entered the study during active infection and were followed longitudinally.

V and J are TRBV27 and TRBJ1-5; 9 bases align to TRBD1. The sequence derives from a woman aged 60-75 years with COVID-19, enrolled during active disease. Sequencing input: peripheral blood. The CDR3 sequence: CASTRTGGAGTQHF. CDR3 DNA sequence: TGTGCCAGCACTCGAACAGGGGGCGCCGGGACCCAGCATTTT.